These T cell receptor beta chains were read from a single sample in a study of cytomegalovirus exposure and HLA in healthy donors. Sequencing used immunoSEQ multiplex PCR; TCRdb keeps in-frame clones, though not all of them. This table holds 90,000 to 100,000 clones, about 83% found once. Sequenced: PBMCs. The receptors were gathered from a woman aged 25 to 39 in good health and CMV-seronegative. CDR3s include the opening cysteine and the closing phenylalanine or tryptophan. Fields, in order: clone size, J gene, D gene, V gene, CDR3 DNA, CDR3 protein. A D gene is named only where the DNA matches it firmly. Expanded clones get a size class; other rows say once, few or many, or leave the size out.

>-|TRBJ1-2|-|TRBV4-1
TGCGCCAGCAGCCAAGCAGGAACGGGGGGTGGCTACACCTTC
CASSQAGTGGGYTF
>-|TRBJ1-6|TRBD1|TRBV5-1
TGCGCCAGCAGCTTACAGGGGACACCCCTCCACTTT
CASSLQGTPLHF
>-|TRBJ2-3|TRBD2|TRBV7-2
TGTGCCAGCAGCTTCAAAAGCGGGGCTGTAGATACGCAGTATTTT
CASSFKSGAVDTQYF
>-|TRBJ2-7|TRBD2|TRBV28
TGTGCCAGCAGTTTAACTAGCGGGAGGAGCTCCTACGAGCAGTACTTC
CASSLTSGRSSYEQYF
>-|TRBJ1-2|-|TRBV5-4
TGTGCCAGCAGCTACAGCCGGGGAATCAGCAGCTACACCTTC
CASSYSRGISSYTF
>-|TRBJ2-7|-|TRBV11-2
TGTGCCAGCAGGACAGTGAACTCCTACGAGCAGTACTTC
CASRTVNSYEQYF
>-|TRBJ1-2|TRBD1|TRBV7-2
TGTGCCAGCAGCTTAGAGGGAAGGGGGCTTGGTGGCTACACCTTC
CASSLEGRGLGGYTF
>-|TRBJ2-2|TRBD1|TRBV10-2
TGCGCCAGCAGTTCCGGGACAGGGGACACCGGGGAGCTGTTTTTT
CASSSGTGDTGELFF
>-|TRBJ1-1|TRBD1|TRBV19
TGTGCCAGCAAGACAGGGACGGACACTGAAGCTTTCTTT
CASKTGTDTEAFF
>-|TRBJ2-1|TRBD1|TRBV10-3
TGTGCCATCGCCACAGGGGATGAGCAGTTCTTC
CAIATGDEQFF
>-|TRBJ2-2|TRBD2|TRBV9
TGTGCCAGCAGCGTAGCCGGGAGGGTCACCGGGGAGCTGTTTTTT
CASSVAGRVTGELFF
>-|TRBJ2-3|TRBD2|TRBV14
TGTGCCAGCAGCCGGCTAACACTAGCGGGGGGTCGAAGCACAGATACGCAGTATTTT
CASSRLTLAGGRSTDTQYF
>-|TRBJ2-3|-|TRBV10-3
TGTGCCATCAGTTTGAGCGGCACAGATACGCAGTATTTT
CAISLSGTDTQYF
>few|TRBJ1-2|TRBD1|TRBV5-1
TGCGCCAGCAGCCTATTACAGGGGACGGGCCTAGGCTACACCTTC
CASSLLQGTGLGYTF
>-|TRBJ2-1|-|TRBV7-3
TGTGCCAGCAGCATTACTAGATACAATGAGCAGTTCTTC
CASSITRYNEQFF
>-|TRBJ2-6|-|TRBV7-9
TGTGCCAGCAGCGGGCGCCGGGGAACCGCTGGGGCCAACGTCCTGACTTTC
CASSGRRGTAGANVLTF
>-|TRBJ1-3|-|TRBV9
TGTGCCAGCAGCGTAGGGGGGGACGGAAACACCATATATTTT
CASSVGGDGNTIYF
>-|TRBJ1-4|-|TRBV5-1
TGCGCCAGCAGCTCGTCGGGGGCTAATGAAAAACTGTTTTTT
CASSSSGANEKLFF
>-|TRBJ1-4|-|TRBV2
TGTGCCAGCAGTCGACAGACAACTAATGAAAAACTGTTTTTT
CASSRQTTNEKLFF
>-|TRBJ2-7|TRBD2|TRBV29-1
TGCAGCGTTGTATTTGAGACTAGCAGCCACGAGCAGTACTTC
CSVVFETSSHEQYF
>-|TRBJ1-2|TRBD1|TRBV11-2
TGTGCCAGCAGCCCCCCGCGGGACAGCCCTTATGGCTACACCTTC
CASSPPRDSPYGYTF
>few|TRBJ2-2|-|TRBV2
TGTGCCAGCAAAGAGCACAGTTTGGCGAACACCGGGGAGCTGTTTTTT
CASKEHSLANTGELFF
>-|TRBJ1-2|-|TRBV5-1
TGCGCCAGCAGCTTAGAACGGACTTATGGCTACACCTTC
CASSLERTYGYTF
>-|TRBJ2-1|TRBD2|TRBV5-4
TGTGCCAGCAGCTGGTCAGGGAGGGGAGACAATGAGCAGTTCTTC
CASSWSGRGDNEQFF
>-|TRBJ1-1|-|TRBV29-1
TGCAGCGTTGCCTTCGGGGGTGGCACTGAAGCTTTCTTT
CSVAFGGGTEAFF
>once|TRBJ1-4|TRBD1|TRBV18
TGTGCCAGCTCACCACTACCAGGGACAGGGTTTGAAAAACTGTTTTTT
CASSPLPGTGFEKLFF
>-|TRBJ1-2|TRBD1|TRBV10-1
TGCGCCAGCAGTGGGGACAGTAACTATGGCTACACCTTC
CASSGDSNYGYTF
>once|TRBJ2-3|TRBD1|TRBV28
TGTGCCAGCACGAGGGGGCGGGCCCCAGATACGCAGTATTTT
CASTRGRAPDTQYF
>-|TRBJ2-7|-|TRBV27
TGTGCCAGCAGTTTTGTAGGGGGTGCTAACTACGAGCAGTACTTC
CASSFVGGANYEQYF
>-|TRBJ2-7|-|TRBV28
TGTGCCAGCAGTTTCTGGGGGGGCCCCTCCTACGAGCAGTACTTC
CASSFWGGPSYEQYF
>-|TRBJ1-2|-|TRBV29-1
TGCAGCGTTGGAGCGGGCAGCGCTGCAGGCTACACCTTC
CSVGAGSAAGYTF